This TCR beta chain is drawn from a study of cytomegalovirus exposure and HLA in healthy donors. PCR amplification relied on 60 Vbeta primers (plus 13 Jbeta primers). The protocol was immunoSEQ multiplex PCR, while the TCRdb copy is restricted to in-frame clones and leaves out a portion. The sample consists of 250,000 to 350,000 clones, under 90% of them appearing once. CDR3 length: 13 amino acids. The V gene end was trimmed by 5 bases and the J gene end by 1 base; junction bases not matched to a gene: 2. Germline-derived CDR1 and CDR2 are SGHTA and FQGNSA. Study findings and constraints: Later analysis placed DRB1 highest and HLA-C lowest in TCR association rates, which differed by HLA locus. An analysis that was carried out later associated 15,000 to 20,000 TCR beta sequences with HLA alleles at 0.05 false discovery rate. Presence/absence analyses assumed roughly uniform sequencing depth across donors, which may not hold. 164 TCR beta chains were listed as cytomegalovirus-associated.

As concerns this clone: The antigen is unknown.

The sequenced sample consisted of PBMCs. V gene TRBV7-2 combines with J gene TRBJ2-7; TRBD1 matches at 7 bases. This receptor was obtained from a girl aged 2 to 10 in good health and CMV-seronegative. This chain's CDR3 is CASSRDSSYEQYF. CDR3 nucleotide sequence: TGTGCCAGCAGCCGGGACAGTTCCTACGAGCAGTACTTC. Full variable domain (rest looked up from reference TRBV7-2 and TRBJ2-7): GAGVSQSPSNKVTEKGKDVELRCDPISGHTALYWYRQSLGQGLEFLIYFQGNSAPDKSGLPSDRFSAERTGGSVSTLTIQRTQQEDSAVYLCASSRDSSYEQYFGPGTRLTVT.